The clone carrying this T cell receptor beta chain was seen a few times. The sample belongs to a study of low-dose radiotherapy and immunotherapy resistance in tumors. Study context: Across 26 weeks, 13 Gy in total went to Cohort 2, delivered as 1 Gy per fraction every two weeks. Intravenous cyclophosphamide 200 mg/m2 was given every two weeks, one day before radiation and immunotherapy. With cycle 1 day 1 as the start, patients took oral aspirin 300 mg daily for four cycles.

As for time point: after trial treatment. The treatment was: LDRT plus nivolumab, ipilimumab, low-dose cyclophosphamide and aspirin (RACIN trial). V trimming: 6 bases; J trimming: 6 bases; junction bases outside the gene matches: 14. The V gene's germline CDR1 is MNHEY and CDR2 SVGAGI. The CDR3 contains 15 residues. TRAV- and TRBV-specific primers, spanning alpha and beta chains, primed first-strand cDNA. A roughly 19-cycle PCR with a constant-region primer and V-primer adapter amplified TCRs. TCRdb reprocessed the reads via MiXCR and lists one record per CDR3 protein. The sample contains around 80,000 distinct CDR3 sequences, 15% to 20% of which appear only once.

This sequence originates from a male donor with prostate cancer. The material sequenced was PBMCs, taken after low-dose radiotherapy plus immunotherapy. J is TRBJ2-7 and V is TRBV6-5, with 7 bases aligning to TRBD2. The CDR3 bases are TGTGCCAGCAGAAGATCGCCCGGGGGGACGGTCGAGCAGTACTTC. This translates into CASRRSPGGTVEQYF.